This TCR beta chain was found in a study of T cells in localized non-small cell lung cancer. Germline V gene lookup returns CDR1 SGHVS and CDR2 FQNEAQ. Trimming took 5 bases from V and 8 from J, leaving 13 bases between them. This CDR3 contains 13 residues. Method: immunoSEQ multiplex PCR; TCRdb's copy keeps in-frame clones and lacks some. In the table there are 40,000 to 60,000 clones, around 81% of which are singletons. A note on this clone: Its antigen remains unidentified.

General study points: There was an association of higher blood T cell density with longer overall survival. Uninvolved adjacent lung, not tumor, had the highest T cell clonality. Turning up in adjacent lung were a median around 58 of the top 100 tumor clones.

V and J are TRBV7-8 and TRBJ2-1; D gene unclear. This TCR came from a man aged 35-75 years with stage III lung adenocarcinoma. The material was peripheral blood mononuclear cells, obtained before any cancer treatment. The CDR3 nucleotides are TGTGCCAGCAGCGGGATTGGGATCCATGAGCAGTTCTTC. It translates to CASSGIGIHEQFF. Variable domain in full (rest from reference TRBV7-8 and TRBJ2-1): GAGVSQSPRYKVAKRGQDVALRCDPISGHVSLFWYQQALGQGPEFLTYFQNEAQLDKSGLPSDRFFAERPEGSVSTLKIQRTQQEDSAVYLCASSGIGIHEQFFGPGTRLTVL.